The 15 T cell receptor beta chains given below trace back to one sample, sequenced in a study of blood T cell repertoires in COVID-19. The repertoire was sequenced with immunoSEQ multiplex PCR; TCRdb's copy has only in-frame clones and lacks some. The sample consists of 55,000 to 75,000 clones, under 90% of them appearing once. The sequencing sample was made of peripheral blood. These receptors came from a man between 65 and 79 years old who had recovered from COVID-19.

The genes are TRBV19 and TRBJ1-5; D is unclear. V shed 10 bases and J shed 2 bases, with 18 bases lying between them. Germline V gene sequence: CDR1 LNHDA, CDR2 SQIVND (reference sequence). The CDR3 length is 15 residues. The CDR3: CATTPTRHRNQPQHF. The CDR3 DNA reads TGTGCCACCACCCCCACCAGGCACCGCAATCAGCCCCAGCATTTT.

The J gene is TRBJ2-2, the V gene TRBV28; weak D call: TRBD1 (5 bases). The CDR3 runs to 16 residues. Trimming took off 1 base at V and 3 bases at J, with 12 bases between the two ends. Germline V gives CDR1 MDHEN, CDR2 SYDVKM. The CDR3 DNA reads as TGTGCCAGCAGTTTATCGGGCCAGGGCCACACCGGGGAGCTGTTTTTT. This translates into CASSLSGQGHTGELFF.

The chain carries TRBV29-1 and TRBJ2-7, with unresolved D. The CDR3 loop spans 12 amino acids. The V end was cut by 6 bases, the J end by 3 bases, with 12 bases between. Germline V gives CDR1 SQVTM, CDR2 ANQGSEA. The CDR3 protein is CSVGWAIYEQYF. Here the CDR3 DNA reads TGCAGCGTGGGTTGGGCGATCTACGAGCAGTACTTC.

Here the CDR3 reads CASSFSTGNTEAFF. The CDR3 DNA follows: TGTGCCAGCAGCTTTAGTACGGGGAACACTGAAGCTTTCTTT. The rearrangement uses TRBV5-4 and TRBJ1-1, with D uncertain. There are 14 residues in the CDR3. The germline CDR1 and CDR2 sequences are SGHNT and YYREEE (reference sequence). The ends were cut back, 2 bases at V and 1 base at J, with 9 bases in the middle.

The gene calls are TRBV7-2 and TRBJ2-2; D is undetermined. In germline, CDR1 is SGHTA, CDR2 FQGNSA. Trimming pared 3 bases from V and 0 bases from J, leaving 11 bases between. CDR3 length: 16 amino acids. CDR3 in DNA: TGTGCCAGCAGCTTGGGCATGGTGACGAACACCGGGGAGCTGTTTTTT. Translation gives CASSLGMVTNTGELFF. The full variable domain, with the rest looked up from reference TRBV7-2 and TRBJ2-2, is GAGVSQSPSNKVTEKGKDVELRCDPISGHTALYWYRQSLGQGLEFLIYFQGNSAPDKSGLPSDRFSAERTGGSVSTLTIQRTQQEDSAVYLCASSLGMVTNTGELFFGEGSRLTVL.

In its sample, this clone was seen a few times. This sequence joins TRBV29-1 and TRBJ2-3, with a possible D match to TRBD1 (5 bases). Trimming removed 6 bases at V and 4 bases at J, with 20 bases between. Germline-derived CDR1 and CDR2 are SQVTM and ANQGSEA. CDR3 length: 15 amino acids. The CDR3 reads CSVGSGWGGADTQYF. CDR3 in DNA: TGCAGCGTAGGTTCAGGGTGGGGTGGCGCAGATACGCAGTATTTT.

This clone appeared a single time. The J gene is TRBJ2-2, the V gene TRBV2; the match to TRBD2 covers 7 bases. V trimming: 8 bases; J trimming: 1 base; junction bases outside the gene matches: 4. CDR1 and CDR2 (germline): SNHLY, FYNNEI. This CDR3 region has 14 residues. This CDR3 is CASGLAENTGELFF. In DNA form, the CDR3 reads TGTGCCAGCGGGCTAGCGGAGAACACCGGGGAGCTGTTTTTT. The full variable domain, rest sourced from reference TRBV2 and TRBJ2-2, is EPEVTQTPSHQVTQMGQEVILRCVPISNHLYFYWYRQILGQKVEFLVSFYNNEISEKSEIFDDQFSVERPDGSNFTLKIRSTKLEDSAMYFCASGLAENTGELFFGEGSRLTVL.

The chain is built from TRBV2 and TRBJ1-5, with TRBD1 matching 9 bases. Unmatched junction bases numbered 9, after V lost 6 bases and J lost 0 bases. Per the germline V gene, CDR1 is SNHLY and CDR2 is FYNNEI. The CDR3 sequence is 17 residues long. CDR3 region: CASRPDRGGYSNQPQHF. CDR3 in DNA: TGTGCCAGCAGACCGGACAGGGGCGGGTATAGCAATCAGCCCCAGCATTTT.

This clone was seen only once. This chain connects TRBV28 to TRBJ2-7; D is perhaps TRBD2 (7 bases). The germline V gene has CDR1 MDHEN and CDR2 SYDVKM. V lost 2 bases and J 3 bases, leaving 11 bases between the germline ends. The CDR3 runs 14 residues. The DNA of the CDR3 is TGTGCCAGCAGTTTAGGGGGGGCCCGCTACGAGCAGTACTTC. It codes for CASSLGGARYEQYF.

CDR3 loop: CASSQGGQGYEQYF. The CDR3 bases are TGCGCCAGCAGCCAAGGGGGACAGGGTTACGAGCAGTACTTC. V gene TRBV4-3 combines with J gene TRBJ2-7; 9 bases line up with TRBD1. Germline loops: CDR1 LGHNA, CDR2 YSLEER. CDR3 length equals 14 residues. With V trimmed by 1 base and J by 4 bases, 2 bases remained unmatched.

A single count supports this clone. The gene calls are TRBV5-8 and TRBJ2-6, with 9 bases matching TRBD1. Germline V gene sequence: CDR1 SGHTS, CDR2 YDEGEE. The CDR3 has 18 residues. V was pared by 0 bases and J by 0 bases, with 4 bases of the junction left unmatched. The CDR3 is CASSLEGQGYSGANVLTF. In DNA form, the CDR3 reads TGTGCCAGCAGCTTGGAGGGACAGGGATACTCTGGGGCCAACGTCCTGACTTTC.

The chain is built from TRBV27 and TRBJ2-3; the D gene is possibly TRBD1 (5 bases). CDR3 length: 13 amino acids. Germline values: CDR1 MNHEY, CDR2 SMNVEV (reference sequence). V lost 3 bases to trimming and J lost 5 bases, with 9 bases between them. The CDR3 coding sequence is TGTGCCAGCAGTTTCAGGGAACAAGATACGCAGTATTTT. This sequence encodes CASSFREQDTQYF.

This clone occurred a few times. One junction end does not reproduce the germline sequence, and a read error may be involved. The rearrangement joins TRBV29-1 to TRBJ1-1; 7 bases are shared with TRBD1. Per the germline V gene, CDR1 is SQVTM and CDR2 is ANQGSEA. The CDR3 is made up of 13 amino acids. Written as DNA, the CDR3 is TGCAGCGTGGAAGCAGGGGGAAGGACTGAAGCTTTCTTT. This encodes CSVEAGGRTEAFF.

The V and J genes are TRBV12-3 or TRBV12-4 and TRBJ1-1; D possibly corresponds to TRBD1 (6 bases). This CDR3 contains 12 residues. Deletions cut 3 bases from V and 11 bases from J, with 13 bases between. CDR3 nucleotides: TGTGCCAGCAGTTTCTCGGGGGGCAACGCTTTCTTT. Its translation is CASSFSGGNAFF.

The chain recombines TRBV9 with TRBJ2-7; 9 bases match TRBD2. Germline V gene lookup returns CDR1 SGDLS and CDR2 YYNGEE. CDR3 size: 14 residues. V gave up 4 bases and J gave up 6 bases; unmatched junction bases: 8. CDR3 nucleotides: TGTGCCAGCAGCCCCGGACTAGCGCAGGGCGAGCAGTACTTC. It specifies CASSPGLAQGEQYF.